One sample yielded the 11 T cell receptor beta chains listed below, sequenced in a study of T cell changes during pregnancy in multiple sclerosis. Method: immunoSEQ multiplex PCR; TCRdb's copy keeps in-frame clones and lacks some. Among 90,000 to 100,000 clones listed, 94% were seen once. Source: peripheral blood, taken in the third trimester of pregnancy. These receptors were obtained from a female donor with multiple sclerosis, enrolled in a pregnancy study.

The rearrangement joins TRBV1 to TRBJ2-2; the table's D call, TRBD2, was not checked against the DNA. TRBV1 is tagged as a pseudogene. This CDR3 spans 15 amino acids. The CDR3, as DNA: TGCACCAGCGGCGCTAACGTCGGGAGAACCGGGGAGCTGTTTTTT. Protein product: CTSGANVGRTGELFF.

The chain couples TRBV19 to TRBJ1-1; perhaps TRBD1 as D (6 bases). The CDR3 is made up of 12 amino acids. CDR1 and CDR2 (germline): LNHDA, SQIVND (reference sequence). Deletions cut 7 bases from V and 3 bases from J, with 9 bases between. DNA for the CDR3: TGTGCCAGTACCCCAGGGGACACTGAAGCTTTCTTT. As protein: CASTPGDTEAFF.

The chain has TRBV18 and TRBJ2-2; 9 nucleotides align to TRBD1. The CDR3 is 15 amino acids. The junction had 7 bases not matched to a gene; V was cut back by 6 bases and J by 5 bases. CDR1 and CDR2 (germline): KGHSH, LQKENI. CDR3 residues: CASSWGQGRTGELFF. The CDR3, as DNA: TGTGCCAGCTCCTGGGGACAGGGAAGGACCGGGGAGCTGTTTTTT.

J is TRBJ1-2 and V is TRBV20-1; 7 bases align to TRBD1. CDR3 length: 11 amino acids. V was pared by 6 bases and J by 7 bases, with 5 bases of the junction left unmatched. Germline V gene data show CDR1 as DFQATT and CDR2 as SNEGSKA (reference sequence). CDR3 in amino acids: CSAEGAFGYTF. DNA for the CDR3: TGCAGTGCCGAGGGGGCTTTTGGCTACACCTTC.

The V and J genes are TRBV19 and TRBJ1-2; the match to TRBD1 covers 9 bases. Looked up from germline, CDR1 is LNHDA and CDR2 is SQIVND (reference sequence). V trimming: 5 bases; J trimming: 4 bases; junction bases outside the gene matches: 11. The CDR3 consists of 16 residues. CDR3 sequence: CASSPLTGTGIYGYTF. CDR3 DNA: TGTGCCAGTAGTCCCCTAACCGGGACAGGGATCTATGGCTACACCTTC.

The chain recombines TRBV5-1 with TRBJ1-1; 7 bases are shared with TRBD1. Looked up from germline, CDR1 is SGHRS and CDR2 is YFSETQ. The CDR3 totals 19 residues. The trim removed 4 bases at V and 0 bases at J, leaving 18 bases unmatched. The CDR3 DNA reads TGCGCCAGCAGCACTACGTTCCGGGACAGAGTAACCATGAACACTGAAGCTTTCTTT. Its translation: CASSTTFRDRVTMNTEAFF.

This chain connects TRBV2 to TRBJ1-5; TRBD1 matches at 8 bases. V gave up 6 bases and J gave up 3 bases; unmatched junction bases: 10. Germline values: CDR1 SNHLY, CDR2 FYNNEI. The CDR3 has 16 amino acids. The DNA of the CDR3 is TGTGCCAGCAGGCTAACGCGGACAGGGATCAATCAGCCCCAGCATTTT. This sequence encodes CASRLTRTGINQPQHF.

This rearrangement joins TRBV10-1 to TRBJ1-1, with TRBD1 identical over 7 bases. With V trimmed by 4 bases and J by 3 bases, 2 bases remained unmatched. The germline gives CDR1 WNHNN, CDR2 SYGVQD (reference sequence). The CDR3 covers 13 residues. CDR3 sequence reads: CASSATGDTEAFF. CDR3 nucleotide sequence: TGCGCCAGCAGTGCCACAGGGGACACTGAAGCTTTCTTT.

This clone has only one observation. CDR3 protein: CASSYLGQAYGYTF. CDR3 DNA sequence: TGTGCCAGCAGTTACTTGGGACAGGCCTATGGCTACACCTTC. The chain employs TRBV6-5 and TRBJ1-2; 8 bases align to TRBD1. Losses at the gene ends were 1 base for V and 4 bases for J; bases not matched to a gene: 2. Germline V gene sequence: CDR1 MNHEY, CDR2 SVGAGI. CDR3 length: 14 residues.

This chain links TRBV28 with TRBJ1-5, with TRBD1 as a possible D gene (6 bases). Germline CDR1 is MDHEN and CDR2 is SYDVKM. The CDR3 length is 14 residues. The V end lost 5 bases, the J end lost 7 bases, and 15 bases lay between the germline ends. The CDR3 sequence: CASSHRDLDQPQHF. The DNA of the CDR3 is TGTGCCAGCAGTCACAGGGATTTGGACCAGCCCCAGCATTTT.

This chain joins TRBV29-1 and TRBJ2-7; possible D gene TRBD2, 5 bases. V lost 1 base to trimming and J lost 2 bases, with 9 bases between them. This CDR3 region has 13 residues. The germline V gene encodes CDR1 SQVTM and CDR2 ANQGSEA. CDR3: CSVEGRGTYEQYF. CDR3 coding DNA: TGCAGCGTTGAAGGTCGGGGAACCTACGAGCAGTACTTC.